The clone carrying this T cell receptor (beta chain) has ten or more counts. Its specificity is unknown. The data are from a study of human T cells and chemical hapten exposure. Across the study: It was small differences in pooled library volume that mainly caused per-sample TCR yields to vary. Study-level findings and limits: TCRs at a frequency above 1 in 1000 stayed unchanged with DPC sensitization.

Time point meaning: healthy volunteer bleed at 2 weeks. Someone pulled total RNA out of unfractionated whole blood. Library construction involved attaching unique molecular identifiers to individual cDNA molecules, which allowed quantitative, reproducible TCR counting. TCRdb itself ran the RACE reads through MiXCR, one entry per CDR3 protein. The sample contains about 93,000 distinct CDR3 sequences, around 9% of which appear only once. Germline V lookup: CDR1 MNHEY, CDR2 SMNVEV (reference sequence). The CDR3 runs 13 residues. The V end was cut by 0 bases, the J end by 3 bases, with 4 bases between. The sequenced sample was whole blood. This chain uses TRBV27 with TRBJ2-3; D is uncertain. The clonotype was recovered from a female donor in good health. Some clones in this sample may be carry-over from other donors' samples. DNA of the CDR3: TGTGCCAGCAGTTTATCGTCGACAGATACGCAGTATTTT. Translation gives CASSLSSTDTQYF.